The next 5 T cell receptor beta chains were all read from a single sample in a study of CD8 T cells in Susac syndrome. RNA was extracted with the RNeasy kit, and a quantity of roughly 0.5 to 1 ug was reverse transcribed using random hexamers. TCRdb re-called the immunoSEQ multiplex PCR reads with MiXCR, one entry per CDR3 protein. Counted here are about 140,000 distinct CDR3 sequences, approximately 95% occurring once; the ten biggest clones make up over 0.09%. The specimen sequenced was CD4+ T cells from PBMCs. Every receptor here comes from a human donor with multiple sclerosis.

The CDR3 region has the DNA TGTGCCAGCCGGTCTTCAGGGGCCAGTGACTCACCCCTCCACTTT. It codes for CASRSSGASDSPLHF. This rearrangement joins TRBV7-9 to TRBJ1-6; tentatively, D is TRBD1 (6 bases). The CDR3 sequence is 15 residues long. The V end lost 8 bases, the J end lost 10 bases, and 21 bases lay between the germline ends. CDR1 SEHNR and CDR2 FQNEAQ come from the germline V gene (reference sequence).

The rearrangement links TRBV11-2 to TRBJ2-5, with 7 bases matching TRBD1. CDR1 is SGHAT, CDR2 FQNNGV, per germline. After removal of 2 bases from V and 5 bases from J, the junction contained 11 bases not matched to a gene. CDR3 length: 16 amino acids. CDR3 protein: CASSLKGAGLTETQYF. DNA for the CDR3: TGTGCCAGCAGCTTAAAGGGGGCCGGATTAACGGAGACCCAGTACTTC.

The chain uses TRBV6-2 or TRBV6-3 and TRBJ1-5; TRBD1 agrees at 8 bases. V was pared by 6 bases and J by 2 bases, with 6 bases of the junction left unmatched. Germline CDR1 reads MNHEY; CDR2 reads SVGEGT. CDR3 length: 15 amino acids. The CDR3 DNA reads as TGTGCCAGCAGAAAGACAGGGGAGGGCAATCAGCCCCAGCATTTT. Translating gives CASRKTGEGNQPQHF.

The gene calls are TRBV20-1 and TRBJ1-1, with TRBD1 identical over 11 bases. The CDR3 runs 15 residues. The trim removed 6 bases at V and 2 bases at J, leaving 8 bases unmatched. Germline V gives CDR1 DFQATT, CDR2 SNEGSKA (reference sequence). The CDR3 is CSAQGGQGANTEAFF. For the CDR3, the DNA is TGCAGTGCCCAAGGTGGACAGGGGGCCAACACTGAAGCTTTCTTT.

The gene calls are TRBV10-3 and TRBJ2-3; tentative D call: TRBD1 (7 bases). The V gene lost 8 bases and the J gene lost 0 bases, with 15 bases spanning the gap. CDR1 ENHRY and CDR2 SYGVKD come from the germline V gene. This CDR3 has 15 residues. The CDR3 loop reads CAIGRGESSTDTQYF. DNA of the CDR3: TGTGCCATCGGCAGGGGGGAGTCTAGCACAGATACGCAGTATTTT.